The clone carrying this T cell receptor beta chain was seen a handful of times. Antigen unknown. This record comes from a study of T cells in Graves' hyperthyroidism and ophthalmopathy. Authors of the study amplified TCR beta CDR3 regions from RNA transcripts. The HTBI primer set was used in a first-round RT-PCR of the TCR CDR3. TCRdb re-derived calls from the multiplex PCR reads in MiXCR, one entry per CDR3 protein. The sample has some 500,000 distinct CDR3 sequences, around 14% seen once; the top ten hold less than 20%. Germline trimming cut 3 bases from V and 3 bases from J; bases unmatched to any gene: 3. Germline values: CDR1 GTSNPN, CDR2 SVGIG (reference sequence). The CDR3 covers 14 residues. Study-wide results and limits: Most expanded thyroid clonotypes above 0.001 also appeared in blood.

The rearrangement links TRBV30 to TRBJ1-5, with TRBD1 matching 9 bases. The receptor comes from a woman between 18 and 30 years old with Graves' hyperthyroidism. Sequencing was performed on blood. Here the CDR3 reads CAWRGQGFNQPQHF. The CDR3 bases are TGTGCCTGGAGGGGACAGGGATTCAATCAGCCCCAGCATTTT.